The 26 T cell receptor beta chains reported below all come from one sample, sequenced in a study of tumor and adjacent non-tumor tissue in lung cancer listed by TCRdb under 2018. Library method: multiplex PCR. The sequencer was an Illumina HiSeq 2500. TCRbeta libraries were built by three rounds of nested PCR using primers (Table S4), following protocols modified from ARM-PCR. Using fastp trimming at Q25 and MiXCR clonotype assembly, TCRdb reanalyzed the public sequencing data and kept in-frame beta chains. Rows matching on CDR3 protein sequence are summarized as one entry with the most common DNA and genes. Recorded for this sample are some 90,000 distinct CDR3 sequences; around 59% of them occurred a single time. The ten largest clones take up about 16% of the sample. RNA was isolated from bulk unsorted tissue, and RNA quality was assessed with a NanoDrop ND-1000 and an Agilent 2100. Sequencing was carried out using lung tumor tissue. The receptors derive from a man in his 70s with non-small cell lung cancer.

This clonotype came up many times. J is TRBJ1-1 and V is TRBV28; 7 bases fit TRBD1. Trimming took 3 bases from V and 0 from J; bases not matched to a gene: 4. The CDR3 is made up of 15 amino acids. Germline V gives CDR1 MDHEN, CDR2 SYDVKM. CDR3 nucleotide sequence: TGTGCCAGCAGTTTTAATAGGGGGCTGAACACTGAAGCTTTCTTT. It specifies CASSFNRGLNTEAFF.

This clonotype was counted a few times. The chain uses TRBV12-5 and TRBJ1-1; no reliable D call. With 0 bases removed from V and 1 base from J, the gap between germline ends came to 9 bases. This CDR3 has 15 residues. The germline gives CDR1 LGHNT, CDR2 FRNRAP. CDR3 protein: CASGLVGSSNTEAFF. DNA for the CDR3: TGTGCTAGTGGTTTGGTTGGGTCCTCGAACACTGAAGCTTTCTTT.

The chain couples TRBV11-3 to TRBJ2-1; TRBD2 matches at 10 bases. The CDR3 sequence is 15 residues long. CDR1 is SGHNT and CDR2 is YENEEA in the germline V gene. The trim removed 11 bases at V and 5 bases at J, leaving 12 bases unmatched. In DNA form, the CDR3 reads TGTGCCGACAGCCTTCTAGCGGGGGTCAACAATGAGCAGTTCTTC. This translates into CADSLLAGVNNEQFF.

The V gene is TRBV25-1, the J gene TRBJ1-3; 9 bases are shared with TRBD1. V lost 1 base and J lost 5; bases outside the gene matches: 6. CDR3 length: 16 residues. CDR1 is MGHDK, CDR2 SYGVNS, per germline. The CDR3 is CASSEWADRGRNTIYF. The CDR3 DNA is TGTGCCAGCAGTGAATGGGCCGACAGGGGGAGAAACACCATATATTTT.

Note on this clonotype: A single base separates this from a much larger clone, so it may be a read error. A read error is likely, as this CDR3 ends without the conserved phenylalanine or tryptophan. The V gene is TRBV20-1, the J gene TRBJ2-7; a weak D match, TRBD2 (5 bases). The germline V gene encodes CDR1 DFQATT and CDR2 SNEGSKA (reference sequence). This CDR3 region has 9 residues. The CDR3 DNA sequence: TGCAGCCCCCGGGGCGAGCAGTACTAC. This translates into CSPRGEQYY.

This clonotype has at least ten counts. The rearrangement uses TRBV6-6 and TRBJ2-3, with 8 bases identical to TRBD1. The V and J ends lost 2 bases and 3 bases, in that order; junction bases with no gene match: 4. The CDR3 is 15 residues long. The germline V gene encodes CDR1 MNHNY and CDR2 SVGAGI (reference sequence). CDR3 bases: TGTGCCAGCAGTTACCAGACAGGGGTGACAGATACGCAGTATTTT. As protein: CASSYQTGVTDTQYF.

A remark on this clonotype: The CDR3 carries no conserved terminal phenylalanine or tryptophan, so it likely arises from a read error. The DNA is omitted, as the CDR3 cannot be located on it reliably, and the CDR3 follows TCRdb's listing. V and J are TRBV4-2 and TRBJ2-1; TRBD2 is taken as the D call from the table, unchecked against the DNA. In germline, CDR1 is LGHNA, CDR2 YNFKEQ. The CDR3 is made up of 14 amino acids, end residues included. This CDR3 reads CASSQDRARDEQLL.

This clonotype showed up just a few times. A read error may produce the germline difference seen at one junction end. This chain links TRBV7-9 with TRBJ2-7, with D tentatively TRBD1 (6 bases). The CDR3 has 15 residues. Germline CDR1 and CDR2: SEHNR and FQNEAQ (reference sequence). The CDR3 spells CASSSLTGLGYERYF. The CDR3 DNA is TGTGCCAGCAGCTCCCTGACAGGTCTAGGGTACGAGCGGTACTTC.

This clonotype was counted at least ten times. The rearrangement links TRBV28 to TRBJ2-4; the D is unclear. V was trimmed by 5 bases and J by 1 base, leaving 9 bases between them. The CDR3 sequence is 14 residues long. Looked up from germline, CDR1 is MDHEN and CDR2 is SYDVKM. CDR3 loop: CASSLIGAKNIQYF. In DNA, the CDR3 is TGTGCCAGCAGTCTGATTGGTGCCAAAAACATTCAGTACTTC.

To note about this clonotype: At one boundary the junction diverges from the germline segment, which might be a read error. The chain uses TRBV4-1 and TRBJ2-1; D remains ambiguous. The CDR3 totals 12 residues. Germline V gene data show CDR1 as MGHRA and CDR2 as YSYEKL. CDR3 region: CASSRPYDEQLF. CDR3 in DNA: TGTGCGAGCAGCCGCCCGTACGATGAGCAGTTATTC.

V and J are TRBV6-5 and TRBJ2-2, with D uncertain. Per germline, CDR1 MNHEY and CDR2 SVGAGI. The CDR3 is 15 residues long. Trimming pared 11 bases from V and 4 bases from J, leaving 20 bases between. The CDR3 region is CAGTGRIKSTGELFF. The CDR3 DNA reads TGTGCCGGCACCGGAAGGATAAAGAGCACCGGGGAGCTGTTTTTT.

Of note for this clonotype: The CDR3 does not close with the conserved phenylalanine or tryptophan, likely indicating a read error. The chain uses TRBV7-3 and TRBJ2-7, with D unclear. Per the germline V gene, CDR1 is SGHTA and CDR2 is FQGTGA. The CDR3 runs 14 residues. V was shortened by 3 bases and J by 3 bases, with 12 bases between the two germline ends. The CDR3 bases are TGTGCCAGCAGCTTGGTGGCATCTAGCTACGAGCAGTACATC. It translates to CASSLVASSYEQYI.

In this sample, this clonotype turned up many times. The rearrangement joins TRBV5-4 to TRBJ1-6, with D perhaps TRBD1 (6 bases). The CDR3 extends over 15 amino acids. Trimming cost V 2 bases and J 8 bases, with 14 bases left between them. The germline V gene encodes CDR1 SGHNT and CDR2 YYREEE (reference sequence). The CDR3, as DNA: TGTGCCAGCAGCTTTACAGGGCGGAGGGATTCACCCCTCCACTTT. Translated, it gives CASSFTGRRDSPLHF.

This chain links TRBV30 with TRBJ2-7; D gene unclear. CDR3 length equals 12 residues. V was clipped by 4 bases and J by 6 bases, with 13 bases between them. The germline V gene encodes CDR1 GTSNPN and CDR2 SVGIG (reference sequence). The CDR3 is CAWTPGGCEQYF. Written as DNA, the CDR3 is TGTGCCTGGACCCCCGGTGGATGCGAGCAGTACTTC.

Turning to this clonotype: Here the CDR3 omits its conserved ending phenylalanine or tryptophan, so a read error is the likely source. The chain joins TRBV30 to TRBJ2-5, with 14 bases lining up with TRBD2. V was clipped by 6 bases and J by 7 bases; unmatched bases: 13. Germline CDR1 reads GTSNPN; CDR2 reads SVGIG (reference sequence). The CDR3 covers 16 residues. The CDR3 nucleotides are TGTGCCTGTAGAAGACTAGCGGGAGGGCCGGAGGGGACCCAGTACATC. Its protein is CACRRLAGGPEGTQYI.

The chain carries TRBV6-5 and TRBJ1-5, with D unresolved. V dropped 6 bases and J dropped 1 base, with 25 bases sitting between them. Germline V gives CDR1 MNHEY, CDR2 SVGAGI. The CDR3 has 19 amino acids. CDR3 protein: CASSYTSYGKGRSNQPQHF. The CDR3 DNA reads TGTGCCAGCAGCTACACCTCTTATGGCAAGGGTAGAAGCAATCAGCCCCAGCATTTT.

This clonotype was seen ten or more times. CDR3 amino acids: CASSGEDRAKETQYF. CDR3 coding DNA: TGTGCCAGCAGTGGGGAAGACAGGGCCAAAGAGACCCAGTACTTC. The chain is built from TRBV6-1 and TRBJ2-5, with 7 bases identical to TRBD1. V shed 4 bases, J shed 3 bases, and the junction held 8 bases outside the gene matches. Germline loops: CDR1 MNHNS, CDR2 SASEGT. CDR3 length: 15 residues.

This clonotype was picked up one time. This CDR3 fails to terminate in the conserved phenylalanine or tryptophan, so it likely reflects a read error. This chain joins TRBV11-2 and TRBJ2-3; D not resolved. V dropped 5 bases and J dropped 7 bases, with 19 bases sitting between them. This CDR3 is built from 15 residues. Germline-derived CDR1 and CDR2 are SGHAT and FQNNGV. CDR3 nucleotides: TGTGCCAGCAGCGCTGGTCAAAGTTTAGCAAATACGCAGTATCTT. Translated, it gives CASSAGQSLANTQYL.

In this sample, this clonotype turned up a few times. This may stem from a read error, because a much larger clone lies one nucleotide away. V is TRBV29-1 and J is TRBJ1-5, with no clear D. Germline-derived CDR1 and CDR2 are SQVTM and ANQGSEA. V lost 3 bases and J 4 bases, leaving 10 bases between the germline ends. The CDR3 extends over 13 amino acids. CDR3: CSVDAGLNQPQHF. The CDR3, as DNA: TGCAGCGTTGACGCAGGACTTAATCAGCCCCAGCATTTT.

To note about this clonotype: A single base separates this from a much larger clone, so it may be a read error. The V and J genes are TRBV30 and TRBJ1-1, with D possibly TRBD1 on 6 matching bases. Germline values: CDR1 GTSNPN, CDR2 SVGIG (reference sequence). The CDR3 spans 11 residues. The CDR3 coding sequence is TGTGCCTGGGGTGTAGGGACATTTGCTTTCTTT. Translated: CAWGVGTFAFF.

The CDR3 coding sequence is TGCAGTGCTAGAGATCTTTTGAGACCCGCTGGGGCCAACGTCCTGACTTTC. Its protein product is CSARDLLRPAGANVLTF. The genes are TRBV20-1 and TRBJ2-6; D remains unclear. Germline loops: CDR1 DFQATT, CDR2 SNEGSKA (reference sequence). The CDR3 is 17 residues long. V gave up 0 bases and J gave up 2 bases, with 14 bases separating them.

Worth noting for this clonotype: Possible read error: a much larger clone is one base away. This chain connects TRBV7-9 to TRBJ1-5; D gene unclear. The CDR3 covers 13 residues. Trimming cost V 2 bases and J 7 bases, with 9 bases left between them. CDR1 and CDR2 from the germline V gene are SEHNR and FQNEAQ (reference sequence). The CDR3 is CASSLSVWQPQHF. CDR3 bases: TGTGCCAGCAGCTTATCCGTGTGGCAGCCCCAGCATTTT. Combining the CDR3 with reference TRBV7-9 and TRBJ1-5 gives the whole variable domain DTGVSQNPRHKITKRGQNVTFRCDPISEHNRLYWYRQTLGQGPEFLTYFQNEAQLEKSRLLSDRFSAERPKGSFSTLEIQRTEQGDSAMYLCASSLSVWQPQHFGDGTRLSIL.

The chain recombines TRBV29-1 with TRBJ2-6, with D perhaps TRBD2 (5 bases). The CDR3 is made up of 14 amino acids. V lost 3 bases, J lost 0 bases, and 6 bases lay in between. Germline CDR1 and CDR2: SQVTM and ANQGSEA. The CDR3 loop is CSVDAGSGANVLTF. CDR3 sequence (DNA): TGCAGCGTTGACGCGGGCTCTGGGGCCAACGTCCTGACTTTC.

The rearrangement uses TRBV20-1 and TRBJ2-6, with TRBD1 matching 9 bases. This CDR3 spans 18 amino acids. Trimming cost V 3 bases and J 0 bases; bases outside gene matches: 9. Germline loops: CDR1 DFQATT, CDR2 SNEGSKA (reference sequence). This CDR3 is CSARTGGPLHSGANVLTF. The CDR3 coding sequence is TGCAGTGCTAGGACAGGGGGTCCCTTACACTCTGGGGCCAACGTCCTGACTTTC.

Comments on this clonotype: This may be a read error: a much more frequent sequence differs by one nucleotide. This sequence joins TRBV14 and TRBJ2-6; D remains unclear. Germline-derived CDR1 and CDR2 are SGHDN and FVKESK. The CDR3 contains 16 residues. The CDR3 DNA reads TGTGCCAGCAGCCAAGGCGGTTACTCTGAGGCCAACGTCCTGACTTTC. This codes for CASSQGGYSEANVLTF.

On this clonotype: A much larger clone lies a single base off, so this may be a read error. The rearrangement links TRBV13 to TRBJ2-7; D not certain. This CDR3 region has 13 residues. Germline CDR1 reads PRHDT; CDR2 reads FYEKMQ (reference sequence). V lost 2 bases to trimming and J lost 7 bases, with 12 bases between them. The CDR3 region has the DNA TGTGCCAGCAGCTTAACAGAGGCTGGTGAGCAGTACTTC. Its translation is CASSLTEAGEQYF.